The 30 T cell receptor beta chains given below trace back to one sample, sequenced in a study of regulatory T cells in long-lasting Graves disease. The TCR beta library used iRepertoire HTBI primers with Arm-PCR amplification of CDR3. TCRdb reprocessed the multiplex PCR reads with MiXCR, giving one entry per CDR3 protein. The sample consists of about 400,000 distinct CDR3 sequences, around a sixth of them appearing once. Specified time point: newly diagnosed GD, antithyroid drugs for less than 3 months. From RNA extracted from PBMCs, the TCR library was made. Sequenced material: peripheral blood mononuclear cells (PBMCs), taken at new diagnosis, from a patient treated with antithyroid drugs. These receptors were taken from a female donor with Graves disease.

This clonotype was recorded a few times. V usage is TRBV9 and J usage is TRBJ1-1; D gene unclear. The CDR3 is 12 amino acids. The V end was cut by 3 bases, the J end by 1 base, with 4 bases between. Germline V lookup: CDR1 SGDLS, CDR2 YYNGEE. CDR3 nucleotide sequence: TGTGCCAGCAGCGCGAAGAACACTGAAGCTTTCTTT. It encodes CASSAKNTEAFF.

This clonotype was seen many times. V usage is TRBV11-2 and J usage is TRBJ2-1; D is uncertain. The ends were cut back, 1 base at V and 6 bases at J, with 10 bases in the middle. This CDR3 region has 14 residues. CDR1 SGHAT and CDR2 FQNNGV come from the germline V gene. CDR3 protein: CASSLVRVSNEQFF. The CDR3 region has the DNA TGTGCCAGCAGCTTAGTTAGGGTCTCCAATGAGCAGTTCTTC.

This clonotype was counted ten times or more. The V gene is TRBV5-1, the J gene TRBJ1-4; 11 bases map to TRBD1. The CDR3 totals 16 residues. The V segment lost 4 bases and the J segment 4 bases; nucleotides outside the gene matches: 6. Germline V lookup: CDR1 SGHRS, CDR2 YFSETQ. In nucleotides, the CDR3 is TGCGCCAGCAGCCAGGGGACAGGGGGGAGTAATGAAAAACTGTTTTTT. Translation gives CASSQGTGGSNEKLFF.

The rearrangement uses TRBV4-3 and TRBJ2-5; TRBD1 aligns across 9 bases. Unmatched junction bases numbered 6, after V lost 0 bases and J lost 4 bases. The CDR3 consists of 16 residues. Germline-derived CDR1 and CDR2 are LGHNA and YSLEER. The CDR3 DNA is TGCGCCAGCAGCCAAGATCGTGACAGGGGGGGAGAGACCCAGTACTTC. This translates into CASSQDRDRGGETQYF.

This clonotype appeared a few times. The genes are TRBV6-2 or TRBV6-3 and TRBJ2-7; possibly TRBD1 or TRBD2 for D (5 bases each). The CDR3 loop spans 13 amino acids. The V gene's germline CDR1 is MNHEY and CDR2 SVGEGT. Trimming took 6 bases from V and 4 from J, leaving 13 bases between them. The CDR3 bases are TGTGCCAGCAGACCCCCGGGGCAGTACGAGCAGTACTTC. Protein: CASRPPGQYEQYF.

This clonotype was seen repeatedly, ten times or more. A junction end diverges from the germline sequence, so it may reflect a read error. The chain is built from TRBV12-3 or TRBV12-4 and TRBJ2-1; 7 nucleotides match TRBD2. The CDR3 totals 11 residues. CDR3 sequence: CASSSGGVPLF. The CDR3 nucleotides read TGTGCCAGCAGTTCGGGGGGTGTCCCCCTCTTC.

This clonotype was counted ten times or more. The CDR3 nucleotides are TGCGCCAGCAGCTTGAAGTTGTGGGACAGAGCCAGGACTAGCGGGGACTACGAGCAGTACTTC. Protein: CASSLKLWDRARTSGDYEQYF. The chain links TRBV5-1 to TRBJ2-7; 12 nucleotides match TRBD2. Germline assignment: CDR1 SGHRS and CDR2 YFSETQ. V shed 1 base, J shed 3 bases, and the junction held 20 bases outside the gene matches. The CDR3 covers 21 residues.

This chain connects TRBV4-1 to TRBJ2-7, with D unclear. Trimming removed 4 bases at V and 3 bases at J, with 16 bases between. The length of the CDR3 is 15 residues. Germline loops: CDR1 MGHRA, CDR2 YSYEKL. The CDR3 DNA reads TGCGCCAGCAGCCGCTCGTTCGGAGCCTACTACGAGCAGTACTTC. This codes for CASSRSFGAYYEQYF.

This clonotype has just a few counts. The V and J genes are TRBV19 and TRBJ1-2; D is undetermined. The CDR3 spans 14 residues. Trimming took 7 bases from V and 2 from J, leaving 14 bases between them. The germline CDR1 and CDR2 sequences are LNHDA and SQIVND (reference sequence). The CDR3 sequence: CASIPAIHNYGYTF. For the CDR3, the DNA is TGTGCCAGTATCCCTGCGATCCACAACTATGGCTACACCTTC.

This clonotype appeared a few times. This rearrangement joins TRBV20-1 to TRBJ2-5, with a tentative D call TRBD2 (6 bases). With 7 bases removed from V and 5 bases from J, the gap between germline ends came to 17 bases. Germline V gene data show CDR1 as DFQATT and CDR2 as SNEGSKA (reference sequence). The CDR3 has 13 residues. CDR3 DNA sequence: TGCAGTGTTCTAATCGGGGGTTTGGAGACCCAGTACTTC. The encoded protein is CSVLIGGLETQYF.

This clonotype was picked up many times. The V gene is TRBV20-1, the J gene TRBJ2-1, with 12 bases identical to TRBD1. CDR1 DFQATT and CDR2 SNEGSKA come from the germline V gene (reference sequence). The CDR3 runs to 15 residues. J lost 7 bases, V lost 2 bases, and 6 bases had no gene match. The DNA for the CDR3 is TGCAGTGCTAGATCACGGGGACAGGGGGCAAATGAGCAGTTCTTC. Translated, it gives CSARSRGQGANEQFF.

This clonotype was counted between two and nine times. This chain connects TRBV6-1 to TRBJ1-5; 9 bases align to TRBD1. This CDR3 has 15 residues. The germline CDR1 and CDR2 sequences are MNHNS and SASEGT. V lost 1 base, J lost 8 bases, and 6 bases stayed unmatched. CDR3 protein: CASSEGGTGSKPQHF. In nucleotides, the CDR3 is TGTGCCAGCAGTGAAGGCGGGACAGGGAGCAAGCCCCAGCATTTT.

This clonotype was detected ten times or more. The gene calls are TRBV20-1 and TRBJ2-7; D remains ambiguous. This CDR3 is 15 amino acids long. V dropped 3 bases and J dropped 2 bases, with 17 bases sitting between them. The germline V gene has CDR1 DFQATT and CDR2 SNEGSKA (reference sequence). DNA for the CDR3: TGCAGTGCTAGCCCGTTAGGGTCTGACACCTACGAGCAGTACTTC. Amino acids: CSASPLGSDTYEQYF.

This clonotype has more than one count but fewer than ten. This chain links TRBV2 with TRBJ2-1, with D maybe TRBD2 (6 bases). In germline, CDR1 is SNHLY, CDR2 FYNNEI. CDR3 length: 13 amino acids. Trimming left V 4 bases short and J 8 bases short, with 12 bases between. The CDR3 region is CASSAGSVDEQFF. The CDR3 DNA follows: TGTGCCAGCAGTGCCGGGAGTGTAGATGAGCAGTTCTTC. Variable domain in full (rest from reference TRBV2 and TRBJ2-1): EPEVTQTPSHQVTQMGQEVILRCVPISNHLYFYWYRQILGQKVEFLVSFYNNEISEKSEIFDDQFSVERPDGSNFTLKIRSTKLEDSAMYFCASSAGSVDEQFFGPGTRLTVL.

This clonotype was observed many times. This chain links TRBV27 with TRBJ2-7; D is unresolved. Trimming stripped 5 bases from V and 1 base from J, with 12 bases between. The CDR3 has 14 residues. Germline lookup yields CDR1 MNHEY and CDR2 SMNVEV (reference sequence). The CDR3 sequence is CASSKRGYSYEQYF. CDR3 sequence (DNA): TGTGCCAGCAGTAAGAGAGGATATTCCTACGAGCAGTACTTC.

In its sample, this clonotype was seen many times. The chain combines TRBV7-2 with TRBJ2-2; 9 nucleotides match TRBD1. The CDR3 extends over 16 amino acids. From germline, CDR1 is SGHTA and CDR2 FQGNSA. With 7 bases clipped from V and 6 bases from J, the junction kept 12 bases outside the gene matches. CDR3 loop: CASNPPGQGGSGELFF. The CDR3 DNA reads TGTGCCAGCAACCCGCCGGGACAGGGTGGTTCCGGGGAGCTGTTTTTT.

J is TRBJ2-7 and V is TRBV20-1, with 9 bases matching TRBD1. Germline lookup yields CDR1 DFQATT and CDR2 SNEGSKA (reference sequence). Unmatched junction bases numbered 2, after V lost 4 bases and J lost 1 base. The CDR3 totals 13 residues. CDR3 sequence (DNA): TGCAGTGCTACTGGGACAGGGTCCTACGAGCAGTACTTC. Translation gives CSATGTGSYEQYF.

There are many counts of this clonotype. The chain recombines TRBV24-1 with TRBJ1-1, with a possible D match to TRBD1 (6 bases). The CDR3 sequence is 14 residues long. V dropped 9 bases and J dropped 4 bases, with 17 bases sitting between them. CDR1 and CDR2 (germline): KGHDR, SFDVKD. Here the CDR3 reads CATSTRTEPTEAFF. CDR3 DNA: TGTGCCACCTCAACACGGACAGAACCCACTGAAGCTTTCTTT.

The chain joins TRBV12-3 or TRBV12-4 to TRBJ2-7, with 7 bases aligning to TRBD2. The CDR3 totals 14 residues. Trimming at V came to 7 bases and at J to 4 bases, leaving 10 bases not matched to a gene. The CDR3 DNA follows: TGTGCCAGCAATACCGGCGGGGGAGCGTACGAGCAGTACTTC. Amino acids: CASNTGGGAYEQYF.

About this clonotype itself: A junction boundary mismatches the germline segment, possibly from a read error. The chain employs TRBV9 and TRBJ1-1, with 9 bases matching TRBD1. The CDR3 extends over 17 amino acids. From germline, CDR1 is SGDLS and CDR2 YYNGEE. In nucleotides, the CDR3 is TGTGCCAGCAGCGTAGCTTCTGGGGGACAGGGAGACACTGGAGCTTTCTTT. It specifies CASSVASGGQGDTGAFF.

This clonotype has ten or more counts. J is TRBJ2-5 and V is TRBV18; no definite D call. CDR3 length equals 14 residues. Germline V gives CDR1 KGHSH, CDR2 LQKENI. V lost 2 bases to trimming and J lost 1 base, with 8 bases between them. CDR3 bases: TGTGCCAGCTCACCAGCGTCAGCCCAAGAGACCCAGTACTTC. This gives the protein CASSPASAQETQYF.

This clonotype was counted between two and nine times. A much larger clone differs by one base, so this may be a read error. This chain uses TRBV20-1 with TRBJ1-1, with D unclear. Germline-derived CDR1 and CDR2 are DFQATT and SNEGSKA (reference sequence). The ends were cut back, 6 bases at V and 2 bases at J, with 7 bases in the middle. The CDR3 is 11 residues long. CDR3 in amino acids: CSAYANTEAFF. As DNA, the CDR3 is TGCAGTGCCTACGCAAACACTGAAGCTTTCTTT.

This clonotype occurred many times. The rearrangement uses TRBV29-1 and TRBJ2-3; 10 nucleotides line up with TRBD2. The CDR3 sequence is 15 residues long. The trim removed 3 bases at V and 6 bases at J, leaving 9 bases unmatched. Germline-derived CDR1 and CDR2 are SQVTM and ANQGSEA. The CDR3 loop reads CSVEPVASGSDTQYF. The DNA of the CDR3 is TGCAGCGTTGAGCCGGTGGCTAGCGGGAGTGATACGCAGTATTTT.

This clonotype appeared many times. The chain employs TRBV20-1 and TRBJ2-7, with 9 bases aligning to TRBD1. CDR3 length: 13 amino acids. The junction had 0 bases not matched to a gene; V was cut back by 1 base and J by 2 bases. Germline-derived CDR1 and CDR2 are DFQATT and SNEGSKA (reference sequence). Here the CDR3 reads CSARGDRAYEQYF. In DNA form, the CDR3 reads TGCAGTGCTAGAGGGGACAGGGCCTACGAGCAGTACTTC.

The V gene is TRBV5-4, the J gene TRBJ2-7, with TRBD1 identical over 7 bases. This CDR3 has 13 amino acids. J gave up 3 bases and V 4 bases, and 4 bases lay outside the gene matches. The germline gives CDR1 SGHNT, CDR2 YYREEE (reference sequence). CDR3 DNA sequence: TGTGCCAGCAGCGAACGACAGGGCTACGAGCAGTACTTC. Its translation is CASSERQGYEQYF.

At least ten counts were recorded for this clonotype. This chain connects TRBV7-9 to TRBJ2-1; 15 nucleotides line up with TRBD2. Germline V gene data show CDR1 as SEHNR and CDR2 as FQNEAQ (reference sequence). V lost 3 bases and J lost 9; bases outside the gene matches: 0. This CDR3 region has 14 residues. This CDR3 is CASSLGLAGGEQFF. The CDR3 nucleotides read TGTGCCAGCAGCTTGGGACTAGCGGGAGGTGAGCAGTTCTTC.

In the case of this clonotype: A much larger clone lies a single base off, so this may be a read error. DNA of the CDR3: TGTGCCAGCAGCCAAGTACTAGCGGGAGACGTCAATGAGCAGTACTTC. It is translated as CASSQVLAGDVNEQYF. This rearrangement joins TRBV4-2 to TRBJ2-5; 11 bases are shared with TRBD2. J was trimmed by 11 bases and V by 1 base; bases with no gene match: 12. CDR3 length: 16 residues. Germline lookup yields CDR1 LGHNA and CDR2 YNFKEQ.

This chain joins TRBV4-3 and TRBJ1-2; D is possibly TRBD1 (5 bases). The germline CDR1 and CDR2 sequences are LGHNA and YSLEER. V was cut by 3 bases and J by 4 bases, with 15 bases left in between. This CDR3 has 15 amino acids. The DNA for the CDR3 is TGCGCCAGCAGCCAGTTCCCAGGGCCACTCTATGGCTACACCTTC. Its protein is CASSQFPGPLYGYTF.

V gene TRBV7-2 combines with J gene TRBJ1-1; a weak D match, TRBD1 (6 bases). V was trimmed by 5 bases and J by 5 bases, leaving 15 bases between them. This CDR3 contains 14 residues. CDR1 and CDR2 (germline): SGHTA, FQGNSA. The DNA for the CDR3 is TGTGCCAGCAGCCCCCAGGCCCAGGGGACTGAAGCTTTCTTT. It specifies CASSPQAQGTEAFF.

The chain is built from TRBV5-6 and TRBJ2-7; 9 bases match TRBD2. CDR1 SGHDT and CDR2 YYEEEE come from the germline V gene. The V segment lost 5 bases and the J segment 3 bases; nucleotides outside the gene matches: 15. This CDR3 has 17 residues. The CDR3 coding sequence is TGTGCCAGCAGTCTCGCTAGCGGGACTCCCGGATACTACGAGCAGTACTTC. As protein: CASSLASGTPGYYEQYF.